This TCR beta chain was recovered during a study of blood T cell repertoires in COVID-19. Study information: Spain, Italy and the United States supplied samples that represented acute and convalescent COVID-19. Nucleic acid was either cDNA or gDNA, and it came from T cells, B-cell-depleted T cells, or PBMCs.

The CDR3 totals 15 residues. Germline V gene data show CDR1 as MGHRA and CDR2 as YSYEKL. V was cut by 0 bases and J by 2 bases, with 10 bases left in between. Original processing notes: Reference gene primer amplification gave estimated nucleated cell counts. The assay was immunoSEQ multiplex PCR, and TCRdb's table has in-frame clones only and misses some. From that table come the V and J calls and clone size; the DNA was used to work out D and trimming. The sample gives 130,000 to 150,000 clones, around 82% of which show up once; 12% to 15% is in the top ten. The receptor was derived from a human donor with acute or convalescent COVID-19. The donor label of this sample is uncertain. V gene TRBV4-1 combines with J gene TRBJ1-2; tentatively, D is TRBD1 (5 bases). The sequenced material came from peripheral blood. The CDR3 loop reads CASSQDQGGNYGYTF. For the CDR3, the DNA is TGCGCCAGCAGCCAAGATCAGGGAGGCAACTATGGCTACACCTTC.